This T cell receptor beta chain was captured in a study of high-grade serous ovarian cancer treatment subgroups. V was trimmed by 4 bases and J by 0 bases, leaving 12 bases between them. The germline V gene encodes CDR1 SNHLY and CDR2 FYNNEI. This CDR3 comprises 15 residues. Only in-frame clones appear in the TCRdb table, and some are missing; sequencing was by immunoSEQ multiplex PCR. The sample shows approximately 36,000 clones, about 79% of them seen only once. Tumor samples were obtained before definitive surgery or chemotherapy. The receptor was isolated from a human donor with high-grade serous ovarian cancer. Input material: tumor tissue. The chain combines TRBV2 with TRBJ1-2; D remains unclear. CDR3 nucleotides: TGTGCCAGCAGTGCCAGTGCAGGACCTAACTATGGCTACACCTTC. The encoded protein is CASSASAGPNYGYTF.